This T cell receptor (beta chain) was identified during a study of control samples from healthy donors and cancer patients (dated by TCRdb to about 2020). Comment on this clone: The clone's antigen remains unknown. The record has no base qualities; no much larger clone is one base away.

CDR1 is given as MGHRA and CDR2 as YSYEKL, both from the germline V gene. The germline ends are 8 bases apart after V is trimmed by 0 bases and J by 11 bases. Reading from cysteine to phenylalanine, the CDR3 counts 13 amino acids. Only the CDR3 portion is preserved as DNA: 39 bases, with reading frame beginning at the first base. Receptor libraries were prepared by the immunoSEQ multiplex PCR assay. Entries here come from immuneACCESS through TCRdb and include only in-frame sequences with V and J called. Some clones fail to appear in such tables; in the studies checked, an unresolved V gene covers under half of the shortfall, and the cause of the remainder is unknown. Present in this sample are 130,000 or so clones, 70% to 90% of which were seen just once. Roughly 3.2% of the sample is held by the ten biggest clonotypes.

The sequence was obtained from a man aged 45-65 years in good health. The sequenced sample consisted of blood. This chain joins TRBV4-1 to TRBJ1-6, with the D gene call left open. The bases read TGCGCCAGCAGCCAAGATCTCAATACACCCCTCCACTTT. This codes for CASSQDLNTPLHF.